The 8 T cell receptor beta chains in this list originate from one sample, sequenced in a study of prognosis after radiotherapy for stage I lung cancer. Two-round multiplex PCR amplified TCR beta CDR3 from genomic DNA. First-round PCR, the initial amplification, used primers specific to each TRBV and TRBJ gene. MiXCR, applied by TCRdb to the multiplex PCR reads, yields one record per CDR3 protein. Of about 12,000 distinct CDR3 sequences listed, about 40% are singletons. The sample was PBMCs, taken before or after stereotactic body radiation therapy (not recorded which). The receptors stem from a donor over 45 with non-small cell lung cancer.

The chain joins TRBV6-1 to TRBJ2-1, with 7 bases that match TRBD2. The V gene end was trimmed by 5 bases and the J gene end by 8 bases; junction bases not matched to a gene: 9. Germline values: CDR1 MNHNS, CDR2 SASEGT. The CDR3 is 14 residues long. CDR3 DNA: TGTGCCAGCAGTCGTCGGACTAGGAACGATGAGCAGTTCTTC. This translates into CASSRRTRNDEQFF.

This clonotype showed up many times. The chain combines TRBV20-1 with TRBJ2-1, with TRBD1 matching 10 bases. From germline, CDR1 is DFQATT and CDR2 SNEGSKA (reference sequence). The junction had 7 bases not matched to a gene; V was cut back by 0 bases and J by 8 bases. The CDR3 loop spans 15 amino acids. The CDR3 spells CSARDIGTGVDEQFF. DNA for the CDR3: TGCAGTGCTAGAGATATCGGGACAGGGGTCGATGAGCAGTTCTTC.

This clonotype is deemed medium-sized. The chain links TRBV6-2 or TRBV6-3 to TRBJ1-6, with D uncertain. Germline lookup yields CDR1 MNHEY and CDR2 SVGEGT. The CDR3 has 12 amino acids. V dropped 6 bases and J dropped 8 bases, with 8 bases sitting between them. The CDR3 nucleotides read TGTGCCAGCAGAAACACTTATTCACCCCTCCACTTT. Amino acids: CASRNTYSPLHF.

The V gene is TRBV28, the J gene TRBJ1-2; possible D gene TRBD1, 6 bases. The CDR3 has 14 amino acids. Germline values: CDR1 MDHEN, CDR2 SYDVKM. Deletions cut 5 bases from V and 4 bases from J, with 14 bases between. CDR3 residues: CASSTHTGTYGYTF. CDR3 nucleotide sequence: TGTGCCAGCAGTACACACACAGGGACCTATGGCTACACCTTC.

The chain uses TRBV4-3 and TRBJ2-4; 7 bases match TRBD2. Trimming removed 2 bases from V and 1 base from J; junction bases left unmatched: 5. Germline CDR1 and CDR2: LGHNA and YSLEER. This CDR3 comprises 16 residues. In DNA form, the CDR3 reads TGCGCCAGCAGCCAATCCTTCGGGGGGGCCAAAAACATTCAGTACTTC. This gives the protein CASSQSFGGAKNIQYF.

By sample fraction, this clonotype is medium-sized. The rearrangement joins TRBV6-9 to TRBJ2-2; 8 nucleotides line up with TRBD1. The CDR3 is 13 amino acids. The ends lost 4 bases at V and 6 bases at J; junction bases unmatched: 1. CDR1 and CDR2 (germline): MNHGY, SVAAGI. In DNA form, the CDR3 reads TGTGCCAGCAGTTCCAGGGGGCCCGGGGAGCTGTTTTTT. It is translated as CASSSRGPGELFF.

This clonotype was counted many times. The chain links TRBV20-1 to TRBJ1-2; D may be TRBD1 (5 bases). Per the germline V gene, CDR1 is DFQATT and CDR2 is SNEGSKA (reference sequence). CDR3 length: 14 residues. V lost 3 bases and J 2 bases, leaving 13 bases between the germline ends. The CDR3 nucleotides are TGCAGTGCTAGGGGACCGGCGTCGAACTATGGCTACACCTTC. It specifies CSARGPASNYGYTF.

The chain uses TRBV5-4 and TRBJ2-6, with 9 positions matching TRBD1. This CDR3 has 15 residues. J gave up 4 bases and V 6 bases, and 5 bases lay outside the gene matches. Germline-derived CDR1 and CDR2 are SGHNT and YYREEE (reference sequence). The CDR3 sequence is CASKMGTGGANVLTF. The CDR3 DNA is TGTGCCAGCAAAATGGGGACAGGGGGGGCCAACGTCCTGACTTTC.